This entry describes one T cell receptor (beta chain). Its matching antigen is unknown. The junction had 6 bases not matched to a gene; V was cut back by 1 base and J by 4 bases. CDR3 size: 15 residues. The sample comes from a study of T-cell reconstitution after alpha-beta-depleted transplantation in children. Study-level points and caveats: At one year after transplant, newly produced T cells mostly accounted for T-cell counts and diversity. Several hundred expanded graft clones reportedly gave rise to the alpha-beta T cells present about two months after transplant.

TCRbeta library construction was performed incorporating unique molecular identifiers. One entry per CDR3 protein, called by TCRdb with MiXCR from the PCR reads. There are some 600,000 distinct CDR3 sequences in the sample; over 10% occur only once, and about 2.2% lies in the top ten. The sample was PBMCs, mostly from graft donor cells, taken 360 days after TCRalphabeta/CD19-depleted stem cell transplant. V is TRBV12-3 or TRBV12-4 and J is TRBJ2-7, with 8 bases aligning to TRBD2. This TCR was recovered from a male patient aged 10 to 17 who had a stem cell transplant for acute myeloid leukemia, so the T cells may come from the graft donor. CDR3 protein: CASSLDSGRMYEQYF. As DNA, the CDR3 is TGTGCCAGCAGTTTAGACAGCGGGAGAATGTACGAGCAGTACTTC.